This T cell receptor beta chain comes out of a study of blood T cell repertoires in COVID-19. Using immunoSEQ multiplex PCR, the repertoire was profiled, and TCRdb retains in-frame clones only, with some absent. The sample records about 240,000 clones, 83% being singletons. The table lists this clone with a count of one. The specimen was PBMCs or T cells enriched from blood (not recorded which). The clonotype originates from a woman aged 40 to 50 who had been exposed to COVID-19.

CDR3 sequence reads: CASSPIDREGNEAFF. DNA of the CDR3: TGTGCCAGCTCACCAATAGACAGGGAAGGAAATGAAGCTTTCTTT. This chain joins TRBV18 and TRBJ1-1; TRBD1 matches 7 bases. The germline CDR1 and CDR2 sequences are KGHSH and LQKENI. The CDR3 has 15 amino acids. Trimming at V came to 2 bases and at J to 7 bases, leaving 10 bases not matched to a gene. Combining the CDR3 with reference TRBV18 and TRBJ1-1 gives the whole variable domain NAGVMQNPRHLVRRRGQEARLRCSPMKGHSHVYWYRQLPEEGLKFMVYLQKENIIDESGMPKERFSAEFPKEGPSILRIQQVVRGDSAAYFCASSPIDREGNEAFFGQGTRLTVV.